The source of this T cell receptor beta chain is a study of shared clonotypes between healthy human individuals (TCRdb year 2020). A note on the overall study: A couple of women and a few men aged 18 to 49 years were included in the cohort. To estimate repertoire size and how much clonotypes are shared between individuals, the study performed deep sequencing of blood TCR repertoires from a handful of healthy adults. Per donor, leukapheresis produced somewhere between about 0.85 and 9.5 billion PBMCs. Libraries were prepared and TCR repertoires were sequenced by different laboratories using diverse techniques, in order to increase sequencing depth and limit assay-specific biases.

The CDR3 sequence holds 15 residues, the cysteine and phenylalanine included. Kept here is only the CDR3 DNA, which spans 45 bases and is read in frame from base 1. CDR1 and CDR2 were assigned from the germline V gene (reference sequence) as MNHEY and SMNVEV. The junction carries 15 bases between V and J, which are trimmed by 5 bases and 4 bases respectively. Healthy HIV-negative adults with no recently reported acute infections or vaccinations were included as donors. Every donor was a Caucasian adult residing in Nashville, Tennessee, USA. In the unsorted samples, 90 million or so PBMCs were counted, and genomic DNA was extracted using the QIAamp DNA Blood Mini kit. After blood collection by leukapheresis, PBMCs were isolated using Ficoll-Histopaque density gradient centrifugation and then cryopreserved in the vapor phase of liquid nitrogen. Using the deep immunoSEQ assay, TCR CDR3 regions were amplified from genomic DNA by multiplex PCR. Extracted genomic DNA from each cell subset was distributed evenly across all wells of several immunoSEQ 96-well plates, and each plate was treated as a replicate. For unsorted PBMC, each replicate PCR was loaded with about 300 ng genomic DNA, equivalent to 30,000 or so T cell genomes. Ten immunoSEQ deep assay plates were used to sequence unsorted PBMC genomic DNA. Purified libraries were quantified with a Qubit 3.0 fluorometer, sized on a Bioanalyzer 2100, and re-quantified with the KAPA Library Quantification kit. Every immunoSEQ 96-well plate was sequenced on a separate single-read 150-cycle Illumina NextSeq 550 flow cell. Concerning the study's data processing: Because only junctional sequences without quality scores were contained in the immunoSEQ output, filtering matching that applied to full-length reads could not be performed. To assign V/J genes and CDR3, sequences were annotated using PyIR, a Python wrapper for IgBLAST v1.9, with IMGT germline references. Reads were removed for weak V/J assignments (E-value above 1e-6), missing CDR3, stop codons, out-of-frame junctions, or ambiguous translated residues. V3J clonotypes were defined as sequences sharing the same inferred V gene, J gene, and CDR3 amino acid sequence. The percentage overlap between two repertoires was calculated by dividing the number of shared unique clonotypes by the size of the smaller repertoire. Repertoire richness was assessed with RTK rarefaction, the Chao1 estimator, and Recon v2.1 estimates of unobserved clonotypes. TCRdb carries this immuneACCESS record with in-frame sequences only. Its versions omit some clonotypes, under half of them owing to an unresolved V gene in the studies checked, with the rest unexplained. D and trimming were read from the DNA, whereas the V and J calls and clone size are those reported in that table. This sample is represented by about 470,000 clones; 70% to 80% of them were singletons. Of the sample, less than 15% is held by the ten largest clones.

This clone appeared once. No antigen is known for it. Base qualities are not at hand, and no much larger clone is one base apart. Study-wide findings and limitations: Only blood was sampled, and tissue TCR repertoires likely differ from those in blood. Because the study included only a small number of donors, the genetic and exposure-history diversity represented was limited. Based on pairwise subsampling, the degree of clonotype sharing among donors was expected to be affected by sequencing depth.

The sequence came from a middle-aged woman in good health. Some clones in this sample may be carry-over from other donors' samples. The sequencing sample was made of PBMCs. The sequence joins TRBV27 to TRBJ2-1; the best D guess is TRBD2, with 6 bases matching. The nucleotide sequence is given as TGTGCCAGCAGTGAGACGGGAGAGAGATACAATGAGCAGTTCTTC. Protein translation: CASSETGERYNEQFF.